This T cell receptor beta chain was identified during a study of blood T cell repertoires in COVID-19 (dated by TCRdb to about 2020). General notes on the study: The collaborator samples originated in the United States, Italy and Spain and spanned the acute and convalescent phases of COVID-19. The material from the prospective study consisted of cDNA or gDNA derived from T cells, B-cell-depleted T cells, or PBMCs. The dataset comprised deeply sampled blood TCRbeta repertoires from subjects exposed to, actively infected with, or recovered from COVID-19. HLA class I and class II types, where available, came from metadata supplied by the sample provider rather than from assay-based typing. Samples were obtained from the ongoing ImmuneRACE study (first 160 participants) and from over a thousand subjects provided by 6 global collaborators. Nearly every sample came with metadata listing a de-identified subject ID, COVID-19 status, age in years and sex. The repertoires were released in a freely available public database meant as a resource for research on the immune response to SARS-CoV-2.

Note on this clone: No cognate antigen has been identified for it. There are no base qualities to consult, and no much larger clone falls within one base.

The germline V gene specifies MNHEY as CDR1 and SVGAGI as CDR2. CDR3 length: 14 amino acids, cysteine to phenylalanine. The DNA shown is the 42-base CDR3, in frame from base 1. V lost 6 bases and J lost 0 bases, and the count of bases not matched to a germline gene is 2. TCRbeta CDR3 regions were amplified from genomic DNA using the immunoSEQ Assay, a bias-controlled multiplex PCR. The paper's processing steps were these. Within the assay, amplification of reference gene primers was used to estimate how many nucleated cells each sample contained. To quantify the absolute abundance of each unique TCRbeta CDR3 rearrangement, sequence reads were collapsed and filtered. For each sample, productive Simpson clonality was calculated as the square root of Simpson's diversity index over productive rearrangements. This immuneACCESS table, as held by TCRdb, lists in-frame sequences with V and J called but not all clones. Of the missing ones, under half trace to an unresolved V gene in checked studies; the others have no known cause. The V and J calls and clone size are taken from that table; D and trimming were inferred from the DNA. This sample has roughly 180,000 clones in its table, and 79% of those were observed once. The ten biggest clones cover 17% of the sample.

Results and caveats for the whole study, not just this receptor: Clinical and demographic metadata were provided uncurated, with the amount varying by source and participant.

The collaborating institutions used their own protocols to collect whole blood in K2EDTA tubes. Collaborator samples were shipped for TCRbeta analysis as frozen whole blood, isolated PBMCs, or DNA extracted from either sample type. The specimen was peripheral blood. The chain is assembled from TRBV6-5 and TRBJ2-1, and 7 junctional nucleotides match TRBD1. The receptor was derived from a man aged 55-75 years with active or convalescent COVID-19. The base sequence is TGTGCCAGCAGCAGACAGGGCTCCTACAATGAGCAGTTCTTC. This codes for CASSRQGSYNEQFF.